The 30 T cell receptor beta chains given below trace back to one sample, sequenced in a study of early T cells in non-severe SARS-CoV-2 infection. Via MiXCR, TCRdb re-called the 5' RACE reads, giving one row per CDR3 protein. This sample has under 85,000 distinct CDR3 sequences; around 13% occur once, and the top ten carry about 4%. Sequenced here: whole blood, sampled at baseline. The receptors derive from an adult who was a healthcare worker with PCR-confirmed SARS-CoV-2 infection or an uninfected control (not recorded which).

This clonotype was recorded only once. The rearrangement uses TRBV27 and TRBJ2-3, with D hard to call. The length of the CDR3 is 14 residues. Trimming took off 1 base at V and 0 bases at J, with 5 bases between the two ends. In germline, CDR1 is MNHEY, CDR2 SMNVEV (reference sequence). CDR3 amino acids: CASSLWHSTDTQYF. The CDR3, as DNA: TGTGCCAGCAGTTTATGGCACAGCACAGATACGCAGTATTTT.

This clonotype was seen more than once but under ten times. The chain has TRBV27 and TRBJ2-1; TRBD2 matches 8 bases. V shed 3 bases and J 4 bases; nucleotides not matched to a gene: 8. This CDR3 is built from 16 residues. The germline CDR1 and CDR2 sequences are MNHEY and SMNVEV (reference sequence). CDR3: CASSLSGREDYNEQFF. The CDR3 DNA reads TGTGCCAGCAGTTTGAGCGGGCGGGAGGATTACAATGAGCAGTTCTTC.

The chain couples TRBV2 to TRBJ2-2; 11 bases agree with TRBD2. V dropped 11 bases and J dropped 6; count of bases not matched to a gene: 8. Germline V gene sequence: CDR1 SNHLY, CDR2 FYNNEI. The CDR3 totals 14 residues. CDR3: CALALAGGPGELFF. CDR3 DNA sequence: TGTGCCCTCGCGTTAGCGGGAGGGCCCGGGGAGCTGTTTTTT.

V gene TRBV12-3 or TRBV12-4 combines with J gene TRBJ2-2, with D possibly TRBD2 on 5 matching bases. With 3 bases removed from V and 3 bases from J, the gap between germline ends came to 8 bases. The CDR3 consists of 14 residues. CDR3 sequence: CASSLSGHTGELFF. In DNA form, the CDR3 reads TGTGCCAGCAGTTTGAGCGGACACACCGGGGAGCTGTTTTTT.

The V and J genes are TRBV28 and TRBJ1-6, with TRBD1 matching 10 bases. V dropped 3 bases and J dropped 6; count of bases not matched to a gene: 2. Germline loops: CDR1 MDHEN, CDR2 SYDVKM. This CDR3 is 15 amino acids long. The CDR3 region has the DNA TGTGCCAGCAGTTTTGGGGACAGGGGTAATTCACCCCTCCACTTT. Translation gives CASSFGDRGNSPLHF.

This clonotype was seen more than once but under ten times. The V call is TRBV24-1, the J call TRBJ2-4; tentative D call: TRBD2 (5 bases). CDR3 length: 17 amino acids. V shed 3 bases and J shed 2 bases, with 16 bases lying between them. The germline CDR1 and CDR2 sequences are KGHDR and SFDVKD. The CDR3 is CATSDAPRAGTKNIQYF. The CDR3, as DNA: TGTGCCACCAGTGATGCCCCTCGGGCCGGGACCAAAAACATTCAGTACTTC.

The CDR3 coding sequence is TGTGCCAGCAGCTTAGGACGAGCGCCCTCCTACGAGCAGTACTTC. Translation gives CASSLGRAPSYEQYF. The chain combines TRBV7-6 with TRBJ2-7; D remains unclear. V was cut by 1 base and J by 0 bases, with 10 bases left in between. Germline CDR1 reads SGHVS; CDR2 reads FNYEAQ. The CDR3 runs to 15 residues.

This chain uses TRBV5-1 with TRBJ2-4; 10 bases line up with TRBD2. There are 16 residues in the CDR3. V shed 0 bases, J shed 3 bases, and the junction held 3 bases outside the gene matches. Germline V gives CDR1 SGHRS, CDR2 YFSETQ. The CDR3 DNA is TGCGCCAGCAGCTTGGTACTAGCGGGGAACAAAAACATTCAGTACTTC. Its translation: CASSLVLAGNKNIQYF. The full variable domain, with the rest looked up from reference TRBV5-1 and TRBJ2-4, is KAGVTQTPRYLIKTRGQQVTLSCSPISGHRSVSWYQQTPGQGLQFLFEYFSETQRNKGNFPGRFSGRQFSNSRSEMNVSTLELGDSALYLCASSLVLAGNKNIQYFGAGTRLSVL.

The chain joins TRBV27 to TRBJ2-2, with D perhaps matching TRBD1 (5 bases). Per germline, CDR1 MNHEY and CDR2 SMNVEV (reference sequence). This CDR3 has 17 residues. Trimming cost V 0 bases and J 2 bases, with 13 bases left between them. CDR3 sequence (DNA): TGTGCCAGCAGTTTATCCCAGGGATTTGCAAACACCGGGGAGCTGTTTTTT. Amino acids: CASSLSQGFANTGELFF.

Many counts were recorded for this clonotype. The chain uses TRBV28 and TRBJ2-7; D is ambiguous. The V gene lost 5 bases and the J gene lost 1 base, with 6 bases spanning the gap. CDR1 and CDR2 from the germline V gene are MDHEN and SYDVKM. This CDR3 is built from 12 residues. CDR3 bases: TGTGCCAGCAGTAAGGCTTCCTACGAGCAGTACTTC. Amino acids: CASSKASYEQYF.

This clonotype was seen a few times. The chain is built from TRBV4-1 and TRBJ2-1, with 8 bases fitting TRBD2. The CDR3 is 13 amino acids. Germline values: CDR1 MGHRA, CDR2 YSYEKL. V was clipped by 0 bases and J by 13 bases; unmatched bases: 5. CDR3 in amino acids: CASSQDRLAKQFF. CDR3 in DNA: TGCGCCAGCAGCCAAGACCGACTAGCGAAACAGTTCTTC.

The chain uses TRBV12-3 or TRBV12-4 and TRBJ1-4, with no clear D. V lost 6 bases to trimming and J lost 2 bases, with 4 bases between them. The CDR3 is 12 residues long. The CDR3 DNA reads as TGTGCCAGCAGCCAGACTAATGAAAAACTGTTTTTT. Its protein product is CASSQTNEKLFF.

This clonotype was seen a handful of times. The chain recombines TRBV27 with TRBJ1-6, with a possible D match to TRBD1 (6 bases). From germline, CDR1 is MNHEY and CDR2 SMNVEV (reference sequence). The CDR3 has 13 amino acids. Trimming took 7 bases from V and 10 from J, leaving 14 bases between them. In DNA, the CDR3 is TGTGCCAGCACTGCAAGGGGGACCTCACCCCTCCACTTT. Residues: CASTARGTSPLHF.

This clonotype was seen more than once but under ten times. The chain couples TRBV6-2 or TRBV6-3 to TRBJ2-3; D gene uncertain. Looked up from germline, CDR1 is MNHEY and CDR2 is SVGEGT. This CDR3 comprises 17 residues. Trimming stripped 7 bases from V and 4 bases from J, with 24 bases between. The CDR3 loop reads CASNPRLVFNGADTQYF. CDR3 in DNA: TGTGCCAGCAACCCTCGGCTCGTCTTCAACGGCGCAGATACGCAGTATTTT.

CDR3 in amino acids: CSARDSKGGQTNEKLFF. CDR3 sequence (DNA): TGCAGTGCTAGAGATTCGAAGGGGGGCCAAACTAATGAAAAACTGTTTTTT. The chain links TRBV20-1 to TRBJ1-4, with D maybe TRBD1 (6 bases). The germline CDR1 and CDR2 sequences are DFQATT and SNEGSKA (reference sequence). The CDR3 has 17 amino acids. V was cut by 0 bases and J by 1 base, with 15 bases left in between.

The chain carries TRBV2 and TRBJ2-1, with TRBD2 identical over 7 bases. The V gene's germline CDR1 is SNHLY and CDR2 FYNNEI. The CDR3 covers 12 residues. V trimming: 6 bases; J trimming: 4 bases; junction bases outside the gene matches: 0. The CDR3 DNA reads as TGTGCCAGCAGGGGAGGGTACAATGAGCAGTTCTTC. Translating it yields CASRGGYNEQFF.

This clonotype was recorded a few times. The rearrangement uses TRBV6-5 and TRBJ2-6, with D perhaps TRBD1 (5 bases). This CDR3 has 17 residues. V lost 7 bases to trimming and J lost 4 bases, with 20 bases between them. The V gene's germline CDR1 is MNHEY and CDR2 SVGAGI. The CDR3 nucleotides read TGTGCCAGCACTCCATCAAGTGGGGCAGGAGGGGCCAACGTCCTGACTTTC. Protein product: CASTPSSGAGGANVLTF.

The chain combines TRBV20-1 with TRBJ2-1; no firm D call. This CDR3 contains 12 residues. Germline V gives CDR1 DFQATT, CDR2 SNEGSKA (reference sequence). Deletions cut 3 bases from V and 3 bases from J, with 6 bases between. The CDR3 coding sequence is TGCAGTGCTAGGCGGAGCTACAATGAGCAGTTCTTC. It specifies CSARRSYNEQFF.

This clonotype was observed a handful of times. This chain joins TRBV20-1 and TRBJ2-3; 7 nucleotides agree with TRBD2. The CDR3 has 13 amino acids. Unmatched junction bases numbered 4, after V lost 3 bases and J lost 4 bases. Germline-derived CDR1 and CDR2 are DFQATT and SNEGSKA (reference sequence). The CDR3 is CSARETSSDTQYF. CDR3 nucleotides: TGCAGTGCTAGGGAGACTAGCTCAGATACGCAGTATTTT.

The table lists this clonotype with many counts. This chain connects TRBV5-1 to TRBJ2-1; a weak D match, TRBD2 (7 bases). Trimming stripped 4 bases from V and 4 bases from J, with 15 bases between. Germline-derived CDR1 and CDR2 are SGHRS and YFSETQ. This CDR3 contains 15 residues. As DNA, the CDR3 is TGCGCCAGCAGCCCCCAAGGGGGGGTTTACAATGAGCAGTTCTTC. This codes for CASSPQGGVYNEQFF.

J is TRBJ2-2 and V is TRBV11-1; 15 bases are a match to TRBD2. CDR3 length: 19 residues. Trimming took 4 bases from V and 0 from J; bases not matched to a gene: 6. CDR1 and CDR2 (germline): SGHAT, FQDESV (reference sequence). CDR3 region: CASSSPGLAGGPNTGELFF. In DNA, the CDR3 is TGTGCCAGCAGCTCTCCGGGACTAGCGGGAGGCCCGAACACCGGGGAGCTGTTTTTT.

V gene TRBV5-1 combines with J gene TRBJ2-2; D uncertain. The CDR3 has 14 residues. Germline V gene data show CDR1 as SGHRS and CDR2 as YFSETQ. Trimming took off 3 bases at V and 1 base at J, with 7 bases between the two ends. Written as DNA, the CDR3 is TGCGCCAGCAGCTACTCGGGGAACACCGGGGAGCTGTTTTTT. This translates into CASSYSGNTGELFF. The variable domain in full, with the rest retrieved from reference TRBV5-1 and TRBJ2-2, is KAGVTQTPRYLIKTRGQQVTLSCSPISGHRSVSWYQQTPGQGLQFLFEYFSETQRNKGNFPGRFSGRQFSNSRSEMNVSTLELGDSALYLCASSYSGNTGELFFGEGSRLTVL.

The J gene is TRBJ2-3, the V gene TRBV7-6; no clear D gene. V was clipped by 3 bases and J by 1 base, with 11 bases between them. The CDR3 sequence is 15 residues long. Germline V gives CDR1 SGHVS, CDR2 FNYEAQ. In nucleotides, the CDR3 is TGTGCCAGCAGCTTGGGTGCCTCGGGCACAGATACGCAGTATTTT. Protein: CASSLGASGTDTQYF.

The V call is TRBV18, the J call TRBJ1-1, with a possible D match to TRBD1 (5 bases). Germline CDR1 KGHSH, CDR2 LQKENI. V shed 4 bases and J shed 1 base, with 10 bases lying between them. This CDR3 region has 14 residues. The CDR3 reads CASSQSTGNTEAFF. CDR3 nucleotides: TGTGCCAGCTCACAATCCACAGGGAACACTGAAGCTTTCTTT. The variable domain in full, completed from reference TRBV18 and TRBJ1-1, reads NAGVMQNPRHLVRRRGQEARLRCSPMKGHSHVYWYRQLPEEGLKFMVYLQKENIIDESGMPKERFSAEFPKEGPSILRIQQVVRGDSAAYFCASSQSTGNTEAFFGQGTRLTVV.

This rearrangement joins TRBV6-2 or TRBV6-3 to TRBJ2-1, with 9 bases identical to TRBD2. This CDR3 region has 14 residues. CDR1 and CDR2 (germline): MNHEY, SVGEGT. Losses at the gene ends were 7 bases for V and 1 base for J; bases not matched to a gene: 2. This chain's CDR3 is CASTSGTSYNEQFF. The CDR3 coding sequence is TGTGCCAGCACTAGCGGGACTTCCTACAATGAGCAGTTCTTC.

This clonotype was seen a few times. V usage is TRBV5-1 and J usage is TRBJ1-1; D not resolved. In germline, CDR1 is SGHRS, CDR2 YFSETQ. The CDR3 is 13 residues long. Trimming removed 1 base at V and 2 bases at J, with 6 bases between. CDR3 nucleotides: TGCGCCAGCAGCTTGTGGACTAACACTGAAGCTTTCTTT. It is translated as CASSLWTNTEAFF. Combining the CDR3 with reference TRBV5-1 and TRBJ1-1 gives the whole variable domain KAGVTQTPRYLIKTRGQQVTLSCSPISGHRSVSWYQQTPGQGLQFLFEYFSETQRNKGNFPGRFSGRQFSNSRSEMNVSTLELGDSALYLCASSLWTNTEAFFGQGTRLTVV.

The gene calls are TRBV7-2 and TRBJ2-7, with D possibly matching TRBD2 (6 bases). The CDR3 extends over 15 amino acids. Germline CDR1 reads SGHTA; CDR2 reads FQGNSA. V lost 5 bases and J lost 5, with 19 bases in between. Here the CDR3 reads CASSLRYGSSDEQYF. The CDR3 region has the DNA TGTGCCAGCAGCCTACGGTACGGGAGTTCGGACGAGCAGTACTTC.

This clonotype was found a few times. The chain employs TRBV5-1 and TRBJ2-1; D gene unclear. Germline V gene data show CDR1 as SGHRS and CDR2 as YFSETQ. The length of the CDR3 is 19 residues. V lost 2 bases, J lost 0 bases, and 21 bases lay in between. The CDR3, as DNA: TGCGCCAGCAGCTTCCCCAAACAGCGCCGAGATACCTCCTACAATGAGCAGTTCTTC. This translates into CASSFPKQRRDTSYNEQFF.

This sequence joins TRBV12-3 or TRBV12-4 and TRBJ1-2; 8 bases agree with TRBD1. V was pared by 6 bases and J by 2 bases, with 11 bases of the junction left unmatched. The CDR3 extends over 16 amino acids. CDR3 coding DNA: TGTGCCAGCAGCCCCACTCTCGGACAGGGAAACTATGGCTACACCTTC. Amino acids: CASSPTLGQGNYGYTF.

The chain carries TRBV20-1 and TRBJ1-6, with no clear D. Germline assignment: CDR1 DFQATT and CDR2 SNEGSKA (reference sequence). The CDR3 covers 17 residues. Trimming took 0 bases from V and 0 from J, leaving 12 bases between them. DNA for the CDR3: TGCAGTGCTAGAGATCTCGCCGGTAGCTCCTATAATTCACCCCTCCACTTT. Protein product: CSARDLAGSSYNSPLHF.